The sequence of this T cell receptor (beta chain) was determined in a study of T cell responses to AZD1222 COVID-19 vaccine. Generated by immunoSEQ multiplex PCR, the TCRdb table keeps only in-frame clones and is missing some. This sample yields some 96,000 clones, of which approximately 88% are seen a single time; around 2% belongs to the top ten. Germline V gene sequence: CDR1 SGHAT, CDR2 FQNNGV. The CDR3 totals 15 residues. The germline V and J ends were trimmed by 5 bases and 11 bases, with 25 bases remaining between them. This chain joins TRBV11-2 and TRBJ2-7; tentatively, D is TRBD2 (5 bases). The sample consisted of peripheral blood, taken on day 0 of AZD1222 vaccination. The sequence was collected from an adult in good health. The CDR3 reads CASSPSGNGASLKYF. The CDR3 bases are TGTGCCAGCAGCCCCTCGGGGAATGGCGCGAGTCTTAAGTACTTC.